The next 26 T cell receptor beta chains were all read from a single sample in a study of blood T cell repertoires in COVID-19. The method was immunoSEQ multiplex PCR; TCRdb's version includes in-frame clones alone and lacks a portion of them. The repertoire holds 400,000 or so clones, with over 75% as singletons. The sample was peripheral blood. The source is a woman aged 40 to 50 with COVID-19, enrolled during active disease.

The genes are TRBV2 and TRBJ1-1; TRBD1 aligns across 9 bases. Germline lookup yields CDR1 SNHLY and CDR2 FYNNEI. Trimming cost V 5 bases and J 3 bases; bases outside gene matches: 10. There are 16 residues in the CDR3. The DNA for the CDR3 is TGTGCCAGCAGTACAGGACAGGGGAGGAGTGACACTGAAGCTTTCTTT. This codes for CASSTGQGRSDTEAFF. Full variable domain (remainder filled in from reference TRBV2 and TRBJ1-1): EPEVTQTPSHQVTQMGQEVILRCVPISNHLYFYWYRQILGQKVEFLVSFYNNEISEKSEIFDDQFSVERPDGSNFTLKIRSTKLEDSAMYFCASSTGQGRSDTEAFFGQGTRLTVV.

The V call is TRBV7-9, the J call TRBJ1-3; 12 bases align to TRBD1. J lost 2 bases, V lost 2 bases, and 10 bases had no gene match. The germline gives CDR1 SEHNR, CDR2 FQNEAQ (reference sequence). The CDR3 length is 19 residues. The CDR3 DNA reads TGTGCCAGCAGCTTATTAGGGGGGACAGGGGGCACAGCTGGAAACACCATATATTTT. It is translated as CASSLLGGTGGTAGNTIYF.

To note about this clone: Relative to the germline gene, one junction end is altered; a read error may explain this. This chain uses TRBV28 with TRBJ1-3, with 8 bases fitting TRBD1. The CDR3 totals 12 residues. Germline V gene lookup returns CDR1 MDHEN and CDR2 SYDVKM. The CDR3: CASSLYETGDCF. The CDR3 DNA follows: TGTGCCAGCAGTTTATACGAGACAGGGGACTGTTTT.

The CDR3 sequence is CASSVEVRADYGYTF. The CDR3 DNA is TGTGCCAGCAGCGTAGAGGTGAGGGCGGACTATGGCTACACCTTC. This chain joins TRBV9 and TRBJ1-2; D gene uncertain. The germline gives CDR1 SGDLS, CDR2 YYNGEE. This CDR3 spans 15 amino acids. V lost 0 bases and J lost 3, with 12 bases in between.

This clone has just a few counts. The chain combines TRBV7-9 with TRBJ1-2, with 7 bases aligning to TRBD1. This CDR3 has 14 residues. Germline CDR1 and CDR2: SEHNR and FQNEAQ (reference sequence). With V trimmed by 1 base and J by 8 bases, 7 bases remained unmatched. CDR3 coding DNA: TGTGCCAGCAGCTTAGATGGCAGGGGGAAGGGCTACACCTTC. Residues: CASSLDGRGKGYTF.

CDR3: CASSGGAFSNYGYTF. CDR3 DNA: TGTGCCAGCAGCGGGGGGGCCTTCTCCAACTATGGCTACACCTTC. This chain links TRBV5-6 with TRBJ1-2, with a tentative D call TRBD1 (6 bases). The germline V gene encodes CDR1 SGHDT and CDR2 YYEEEE. V dropped 4 bases and J dropped 2 bases, with 15 bases sitting between them. This CDR3 is built from 15 residues.

The CDR3 nucleotides read TGTGCCAGCAGCTCTTCTAGCGGGGGGGCCCTGGAGACCCAGTACTTC. It yields the protein CASSSSSGGALETQYF. The rearrangement uses TRBV11-3 and TRBJ2-5; 12 bases agree with TRBD2. CDR3 length: 16 amino acids. Per germline, CDR1 SGHNT and CDR2 YENEEA. V lost 4 bases, J lost 5 bases, and 8 bases stayed unmatched.

The CDR3 is CASSLVLSSYNSPLHF. CDR3 in DNA: TGTGCCAGCAGTTTAGTTCTGAGCTCCTATAATTCACCCCTCCACTTT. This rearrangement joins TRBV28 to TRBJ1-6; D remains unclear. This CDR3 region has 16 residues. Germline V gene data show CDR1 as MDHEN and CDR2 as SYDVKM. V lost 2 bases, J lost 0 bases, and 8 bases lay in between. The whole variable domain, filled in from reference TRBV28 and TRBJ1-6, reads DVKVTQSSRYLVKRTGEKVFLECVQDMDHENMFWYRQDPGLGLRLIYFSYDVKMKEKGDIPEGYSVSREKKERFSLILESASTNQTSMYLCASSLVLSSYNSPLHFGNGTRLTVT.

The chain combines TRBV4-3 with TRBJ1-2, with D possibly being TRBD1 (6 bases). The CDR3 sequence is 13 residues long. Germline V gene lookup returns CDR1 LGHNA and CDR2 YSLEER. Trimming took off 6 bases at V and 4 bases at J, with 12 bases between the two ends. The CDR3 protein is CASRQGEGYGYTF. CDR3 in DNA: TGCGCCAGCAGACAGGGAGAGGGCTATGGCTACACCTTC.

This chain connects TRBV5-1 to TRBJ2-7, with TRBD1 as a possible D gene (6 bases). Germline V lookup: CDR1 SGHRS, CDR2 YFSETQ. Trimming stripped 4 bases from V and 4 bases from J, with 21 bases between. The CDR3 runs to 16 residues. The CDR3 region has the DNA TGCGCCAGCAGCCGGGGACCAGGGGAATTCGAGTACGAGCAGTACTTC. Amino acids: CASSRGPGEFEYEQYF.

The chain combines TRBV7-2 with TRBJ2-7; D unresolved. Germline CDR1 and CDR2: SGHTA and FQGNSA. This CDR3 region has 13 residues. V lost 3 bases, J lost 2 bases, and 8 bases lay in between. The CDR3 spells CASSFGRTYEQYF. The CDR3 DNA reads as TGTGCCAGCAGCTTTGGCAGGACCTACGAGCAGTACTTC.

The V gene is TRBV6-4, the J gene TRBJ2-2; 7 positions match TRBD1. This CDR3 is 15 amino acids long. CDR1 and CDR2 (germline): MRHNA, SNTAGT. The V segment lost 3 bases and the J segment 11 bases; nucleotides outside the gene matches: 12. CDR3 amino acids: CASSESAQGPGELFF. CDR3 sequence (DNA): TGTGCCAGCAGTGAATCAGCACAGGGGCCGGGAGAGCTGTTTTTT.

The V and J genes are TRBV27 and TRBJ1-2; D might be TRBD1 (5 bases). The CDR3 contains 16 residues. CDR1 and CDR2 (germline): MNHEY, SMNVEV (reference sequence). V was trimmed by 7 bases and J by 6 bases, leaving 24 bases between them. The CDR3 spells CASTLRGRGYADGYTF. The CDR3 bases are TGTGCCAGCACTCTAAGGGGTAGGGGATATGCAGATGGCTACACCTTC.

CDR3 coding DNA: TGTGCCAGCAGTTCATTAGCAGCTAGCACAGATACGCAGTATTTT. This sequence encodes CASSSLAASTDTQYF. The V gene is TRBV6-5, the J gene TRBJ2-3; D not resolved. CDR1 and CDR2 from the germline V gene are MNHEY and SVGAGI. The CDR3 is 15 residues long. V was shortened by 4 bases and J by 0 bases, with 11 bases between the two germline ends.

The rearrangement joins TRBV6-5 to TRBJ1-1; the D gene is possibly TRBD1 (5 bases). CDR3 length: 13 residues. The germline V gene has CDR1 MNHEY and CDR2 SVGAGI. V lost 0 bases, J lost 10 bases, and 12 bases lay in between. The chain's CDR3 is CASSYSRLGGAFF. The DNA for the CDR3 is TGTGCCAGCAGTTACTCTAGGCTGGGGGGAGCTTTCTTT.

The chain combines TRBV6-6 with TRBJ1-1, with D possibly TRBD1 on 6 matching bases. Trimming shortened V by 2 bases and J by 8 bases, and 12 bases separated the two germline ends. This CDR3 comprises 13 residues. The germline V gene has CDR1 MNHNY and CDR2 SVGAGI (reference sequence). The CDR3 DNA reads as TGTGCCAGCAGTTACCGGACAGCCATGGAAGCTTTCTTT. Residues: CASSYRTAMEAFF.

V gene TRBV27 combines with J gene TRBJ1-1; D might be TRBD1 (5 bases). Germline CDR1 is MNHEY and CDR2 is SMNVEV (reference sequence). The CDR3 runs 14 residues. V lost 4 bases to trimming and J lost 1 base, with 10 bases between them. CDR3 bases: TGTGCCAGCAGTTCGGGACTTTCGAACACTGAAGCTTTCTTT. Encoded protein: CASSSGLSNTEAFF.

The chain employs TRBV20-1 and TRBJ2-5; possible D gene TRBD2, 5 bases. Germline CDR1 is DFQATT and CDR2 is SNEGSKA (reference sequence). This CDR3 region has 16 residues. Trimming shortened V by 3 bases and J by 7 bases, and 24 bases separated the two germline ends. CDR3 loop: CSASRQLARISGTQYF. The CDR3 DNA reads TGCAGTGCTAGTCGGCAGCTAGCCCGGATTTCAGGGACCCAGTACTTC.

CDR3 protein: CASSSGDRVNSPLHF. As DNA, the CDR3 is TGTGCCAGCAGCTCCGGGGACAGGGTTAATTCACCCCTCCACTTT. The V call is TRBV11-1, the J call TRBJ1-6; 9 bases fit TRBD1. V trimming: 4 bases; J trimming: 6 bases; junction bases outside the gene matches: 4. This CDR3 comprises 15 residues. Germline assignment: CDR1 SGHAT and CDR2 FQDESV (reference sequence). The variable domain in full, completed from reference TRBV11-1 and TRBJ1-6, reads EAEVAQSPRYKITEKSQAVAFWCDPISGHATLYWYRQILGQGPELLVQFQDESVVDDSQLPKDRFSAERLKGVDSTLKIQPAELGDSAMYLCASSSGDRVNSPLHFGNGTRLTVT.

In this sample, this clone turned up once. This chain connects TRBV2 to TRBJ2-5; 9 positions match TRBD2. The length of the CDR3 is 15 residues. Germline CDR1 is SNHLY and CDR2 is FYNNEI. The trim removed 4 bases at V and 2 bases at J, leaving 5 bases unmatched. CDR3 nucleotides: TGTGCCAGCAGTGGACGGACTAGCGTGCAAGAGACCCAGTACTTC. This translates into CASSGRTSVQETQYF. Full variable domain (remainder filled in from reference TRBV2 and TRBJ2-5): EPEVTQTPSHQVTQMGQEVILRCVPISNHLYFYWYRQILGQKVEFLVSFYNNEISEKSEIFDDQFSVERPDGSNFTLKIRSTKLEDSAMYFCASSGRTSVQETQYFGPGTRLLVL.

Here the CDR3 reads CASSQEPNAGTGAGGYTF. In DNA, the CDR3 is TGCGCCAGCAGCCAAGAACCTAATGCCGGGACAGGGGCTGGGGGCTACACCTTC. The chain links TRBV4-3 to TRBJ1-2; 10 bases align to TRBD1. CDR3 length equals 18 residues. J was trimmed by 8 bases and V by 0 bases; bases with no gene match: 15. Germline loops: CDR1 LGHNA, CDR2 YSLEER.

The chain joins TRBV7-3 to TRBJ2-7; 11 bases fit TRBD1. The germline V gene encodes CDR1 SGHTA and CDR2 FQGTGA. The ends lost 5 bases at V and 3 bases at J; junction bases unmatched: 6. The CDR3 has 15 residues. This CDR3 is CASSRGTGGFYEQYF. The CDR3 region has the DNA TGTGCCAGCAGCCGTGGGACAGGGGGTTTCTACGAGCAGTACTTC.

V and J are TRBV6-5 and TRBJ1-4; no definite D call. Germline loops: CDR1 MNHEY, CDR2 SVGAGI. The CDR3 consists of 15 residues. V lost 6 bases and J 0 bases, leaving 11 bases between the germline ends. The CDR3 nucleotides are TGTGCCAGCAGGTCCTACAGAACAACTAATGAAAAACTGTTTTTT. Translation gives CASRSYRTTNEKLFF.

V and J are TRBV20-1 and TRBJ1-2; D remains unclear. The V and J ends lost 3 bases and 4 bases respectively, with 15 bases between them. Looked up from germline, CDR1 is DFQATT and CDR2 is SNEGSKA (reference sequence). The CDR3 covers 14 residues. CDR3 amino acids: CSASERKSSYGYTF. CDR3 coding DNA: TGCAGTGCTAGTGAGAGGAAGTCTAGCTATGGCTACACCTTC.

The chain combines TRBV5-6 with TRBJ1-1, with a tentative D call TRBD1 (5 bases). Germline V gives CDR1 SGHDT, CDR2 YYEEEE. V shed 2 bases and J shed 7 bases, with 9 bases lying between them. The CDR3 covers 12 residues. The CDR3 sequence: CASSFGDSEAFF. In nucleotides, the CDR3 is TGTGCCAGCAGCTTCGGTGACAGTGAAGCTTTCTTT. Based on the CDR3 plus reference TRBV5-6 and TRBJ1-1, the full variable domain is DAGVTQSPTHLIKTRGQQVTLRCSPKSGHDTVSWYQQALGQGPQFIFQYYEEEERQRGNFPDRFSGHQFPNYSSELNVNALLLGDSALYLCASSFGDSEAFFGQGTRLTVV.

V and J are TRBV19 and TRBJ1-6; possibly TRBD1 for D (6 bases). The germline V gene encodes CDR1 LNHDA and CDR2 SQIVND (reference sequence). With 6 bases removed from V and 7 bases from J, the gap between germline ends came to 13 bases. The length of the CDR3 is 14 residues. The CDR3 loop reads CASSLLDRNSPLHF. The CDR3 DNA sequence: TGTGCCAGTAGCCTATTGGACAGAAATTCACCCCTCCACTTT.